The 14 T cell receptor beta chains below all came from one sample that was sequenced in a study of blood T cell repertoires in COVID-19. Only in-frame clones appear in the TCRdb table, and some are missing; sequencing was by immunoSEQ multiplex PCR. The table has 350,000 to 450,000 clones, more than 70% seen once; the top ten hold 1.4% to 1.5%. The sequenced sample was PBMCs or T cells enriched from blood (not recorded which). The receptor set was obtained from a woman under 30 who had been exposed to COVID-19.

The chain has TRBV6-5 and TRBJ2-7; tentatively, D is TRBD2 (6 bases). Trimming removed 7 bases at V and 6 bases at J, with 13 bases between. The CDR3 contains 12 residues. Germline V gene data show CDR1 as MNHEY and CDR2 as SVGAGI. CDR3 sequence: CASTYLACEQYF. CDR3 sequence (DNA): TGTGCCAGCACCTATCTAGCGTGCGAGCAGTACTTC.

The chain employs TRBV18 and TRBJ2-1; D remains unclear. Germline V CDR1 and CDR2: KGHSH, LQKENI. Trimming stripped 2 bases from V and 2 bases from J, with 10 bases between. The CDR3 loop spans 15 amino acids. The CDR3 loop reads CASSPNGVTYNEQFF. The CDR3 DNA follows: TGTGCCAGCTCACCAAACGGAGTTACCTACAATGAGCAGTTCTTC.

This chain joins TRBV7-2 and TRBJ2-1; 10 positions match TRBD2. Germline V gives CDR1 SGHTA, CDR2 FQGNSA. Trimming cost V 1 base and J 6 bases; bases outside gene matches: 3. This CDR3 contains 15 residues. The CDR3 bases are TGTGCCAGCAGCTTAGGTAGCGGGAGGTCCAATGAGCAGTTCTTC. Protein sequence: CASSLGSGRSNEQFF.

The chain combines TRBV6-5 with TRBJ2-7; perhaps TRBD1 as D (6 bases). The CDR3 is 12 residues long. CDR1 is MNHEY, CDR2 SVGAGI, per germline. Trimming pared 7 bases from V and 6 bases from J, leaving 13 bases between. The CDR3 nucleotides read TGTGCCAGCAATGTGGGGGCTGGCGAGCAGTACTTC. This encodes CASNVGAGEQYF.

This clone came up once. The V call is TRBV10-2, the J call TRBJ2-7; 10 bases fit TRBD2. Germline V gene sequence: CDR1 WSHSY, CDR2 SAAADI. The CDR3 contains 15 residues. J lost 4 bases, V lost 4 bases, and 7 bases had no gene match. The CDR3 reads CASSVQREGPYEQYF. CDR3 sequence (DNA): TGCGCCAGCAGTGTGCAGCGGGAGGGCCCGTACGAGCAGTACTTC.

This clone has only a few counts. Other DNA sequences in the sample encode the same CDR3. The rearrangement joins TRBV10-3 to TRBJ2-2; weak D call: TRBD2 (6 bases). The CDR3 sequence is 14 residues long. The V gene lost 0 bases and the J gene lost 4 bases, with 6 bases spanning the gap. Per germline, CDR1 ENHRY and CDR2 SYGVKD. The CDR3 bases are TGTGCCATCAGTGAGTCGGGGGGCACCGGGGAGCTGTTTTTT. It codes for CAISESGGTGELFF.

V and J are TRBV5-6 and TRBJ1-5; no firm D call. Trimming cost V 0 bases and J 1 base, with 5 bases left between them. Germline lookup yields CDR1 SGHDT and CDR2 YYEEEE. The CDR3 is made up of 14 amino acids. The CDR3 is CASSLAQSNQPQHF. CDR3 DNA sequence: TGTGCCAGCAGCTTGGCACAGAGCAATCAGCCCCAGCATTTT. The full variable domain, completed using reference TRBV5-6 and TRBJ1-5, is DAGVTQSPTHLIKTRGQQVTLRCSPKSGHDTVSWYQQALGQGPQFIFQYYEEEERQRGNFPDRFSGHQFPNYSSELNVNALLLGDSALYLCASSLAQSNQPQHFGDGTRLSIL.

The chain couples TRBV2 to TRBJ2-7; no definite D call. The CDR3 is 11 residues long. V was shortened by 9 bases and J by 3 bases, with 9 bases between the two germline ends. Germline loops: CDR1 SNHLY, CDR2 FYNNEI. The CDR3 reads CASRLYYEQYF. The CDR3 nucleotides read TGTGCCAGTAGATTATACTACGAGCAGTACTTC.

The genes are TRBV9 and TRBJ2-7; 9 bases align to TRBD2. This CDR3 has 17 amino acids. Germline trimming cut 1 base from V and 5 bases from J; bases unmatched to any gene: 13. CDR1 and CDR2 from the germline V gene are SGDLS and YYNGEE. For the CDR3, the DNA is TGTGCCAGCAGCGTATGGTCTAGCGGGACGTTAGGCAACGAGCAGTACTTC. Protein sequence: CASSVWSSGTLGNEQYF.

The genes are TRBV28 and TRBJ2-7; no firm D call. The V gene's germline CDR1 is MDHEN and CDR2 SYDVKM. Trimming shortened V by 5 bases and J by 2 bases, and 7 bases separated the two germline ends. The length of the CDR3 is 12 residues. The CDR3 sequence is CASSPVPYEQYF. In nucleotides, the CDR3 is TGTGCCAGCAGTCCCGTCCCCTACGAGCAGTACTTC.

The chain combines TRBV7-2 with TRBJ2-3; tentative D call: TRBD1 (5 bases). The germline V gene encodes CDR1 SGHTA and CDR2 FQGNSA. Between the trimmed V and J ends, which lost 4 bases and 6 bases, there was a span of 17 bases. This CDR3 comprises 15 residues. CDR3 nucleotide sequence: TGTGCCAGCAGCTACTATAGCAGGGTACAGGATACGCAGTATTTT. Encoded protein: CASSYYSRVQDTQYF. Full variable domain (remainder filled in from reference TRBV7-2 and TRBJ2-3): GAGVSQSPSNKVTEKGKDVELRCDPISGHTALYWYRQSLGQGLEFLIYFQGNSAPDKSGLPSDRFSAERTGGSVSTLTIQRTQQEDSAVYLCASSYYSRVQDTQYFGPGTRLTVL.

Regarding this clone: Within the sample, other DNA sequences also encode this same CDR3. The chain carries TRBV3-1 (or the pseudogene TRBV3-2) and TRBJ1-3; no clear D. This CDR3 spans 13 amino acids. Trimming shortened V by 0 bases and J by 4 bases, and 4 bases separated the two germline ends. Germline values: CDR1 LGHDT, CDR2 YNNKEL (reference sequence). The CDR3, as DNA: TGTGCCAGCAGCCAAGATTCAGGAAACACCATATATTTT. This translates into CASSQDSGNTIYF.

This clone was counted a single time. The rearrangement joins TRBV5-1 to TRBJ1-1, with D tentatively TRBD1 (6 bases). The ends were cut back, 4 bases at V and 1 base at J, with 14 bases in the middle. Per the germline V gene, CDR1 is SGHRS and CDR2 is YFSETQ. The CDR3 length is 15 residues. CDR3 DNA sequence: TGCGCCAGCAGCGTTCAGGGGTGGGAGAACACTGAAGCTTTCTTT. Residues: CASSVQGWENTEAFF.

J is TRBJ1-2 and V is TRBV30; TRBD1 agrees at 10 bases. The CDR3 runs to 14 residues. Germline assignment: CDR1 GTSNPN and CDR2 SVGIG (reference sequence). CDR3: CAISGQGFGYGYTF. In DNA, the CDR3 is TGTGCAATATCGGGACAGGGGTTTGGCTATGGCTACACCTTC.